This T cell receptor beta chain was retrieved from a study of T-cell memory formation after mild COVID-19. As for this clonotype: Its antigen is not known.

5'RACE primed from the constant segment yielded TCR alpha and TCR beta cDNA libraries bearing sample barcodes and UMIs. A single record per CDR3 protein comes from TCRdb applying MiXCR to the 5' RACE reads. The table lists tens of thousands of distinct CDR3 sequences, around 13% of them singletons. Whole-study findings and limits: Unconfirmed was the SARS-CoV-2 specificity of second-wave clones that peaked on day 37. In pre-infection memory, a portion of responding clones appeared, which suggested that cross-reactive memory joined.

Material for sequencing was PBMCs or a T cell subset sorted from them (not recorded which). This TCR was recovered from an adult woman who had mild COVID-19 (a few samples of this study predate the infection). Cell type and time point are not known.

The CDR3 DNA sequence: TGCAGTGCTACTACTCTGAGCTCCTACAATGAGCAGTTCTTC. It codes for CSATTLSSYNEQFF. V and J are TRBV20-1 and TRBJ2-1; D is undetermined. V was shortened by 4 bases and J by 0 bases, with 10 bases between the two germline ends. The germline gives CDR1 DFQATT, CDR2 SNEGSKA (reference sequence). This CDR3 comprises 14 residues.